These 16 T cell receptor beta chains were sequenced from one sample in a study of blood T cell repertoires in COVID-19. Produced via immunoSEQ multiplex PCR; TCRdb's table is partial and in-frame only. Of under 150,000 clones detected, less than 85% appear once; the ten largest clones hold 10% to 15%. The sample was peripheral blood. The receptors here all came from a human donor in a cohort sampled during active COVID-19.

This clone was recorded only once. The chain combines TRBV11-3 with TRBJ2-3, with D perhaps TRBD2 (6 bases). The CDR3 spans 16 residues. CDR1 is SGHNT, CDR2 YENEEA, per germline. V was clipped by 5 bases and J by 6 bases, with 21 bases between them. CDR3 sequence: CASSISVGGAVDTQYF. The CDR3 region has the DNA TGTGCCAGCAGCATTAGTGTAGGAGGGGCAGTGGATACGCAGTATTTT.

The chain employs TRBV5-1 and TRBJ1-1, with 9 bases lining up with TRBD1. Germline loops: CDR1 SGHRS, CDR2 YFSETQ. Losses at the gene ends were 1 base for V and 3 bases for J; bases not matched to a gene: 4. CDR3 size: 15 residues. The CDR3 DNA reads as TGCGCCAGCAGCTTGTTGGGACAGGGTGACACTGAAGCTTTCTTT. Translation: CASSLLGQGDTEAFF.

The V gene is TRBV6-2 or TRBV6-3, the J gene TRBJ2-4; D is undetermined. Germline lookup yields CDR1 MNHEY and CDR2 SVGEGT. This CDR3 is built from 12 residues. Trimming cost V 0 bases and J 8 bases, with 5 bases left between them. The CDR3 spells CASSYSSDIQYF. CDR3 nucleotides: TGTGCCAGCAGTTACTCGAGCGACATTCAGTACTTC.

The rearrangement joins TRBV5-4 to TRBJ2-7, with 8 nucleotides matching TRBD2. CDR1 is SGHNT, CDR2 YYREEE, per germline (reference sequence). Unmatched junction bases numbered 4, after V lost 2 bases and J lost 3 bases. CDR3 size: 14 residues. The CDR3 is CASSLSGGYYEQYF. The CDR3 DNA follows: TGTGCCAGCAGCTTAAGCGGGGGATACTACGAGCAGTACTTC.

The gene calls are TRBV23-1 and TRBJ2-3; 8 bases align to TRBD1. TRBV23-1 qualifies as an ORF whose function is uncertain. V trimming: 2 bases; J trimming: 4 bases; junction bases outside the gene matches: 14. The CDR3 has 18 residues. CDR3 sequence: CASSQRQDREPNPDTQYF. CDR3 nucleotide sequence: TGCGCCAGCAGTCAAAGGCAGGACAGGGAACCGAACCCAGATACGCAGTATTTT.

The V and J genes are TRBV28 and TRBJ2-7; D gene unclear. The ends were cut back, 7 bases at V and 13 bases at J, with 17 bases in the middle. The CDR3 loop spans 11 amino acids. The germline CDR1 and CDR2 sequences are MDHEN and SYDVKM. The CDR3 DNA follows: TGTGCCAGCACCCTGGGCCAGGTAGGATACTTC. Its translation: CASTLGQVGYF.

The chain is built from TRBV7-2 and TRBJ2-7, with TRBD1 matching over 9 bases. In germline, CDR1 is SGHTA, CDR2 FQGNSA. The CDR3 contains 15 residues. V lost 0 bases and J lost 7; bases outside the gene matches: 7. In nucleotides, the CDR3 is TGTGCCAGCAGCTTAGCGCCGACAGGGGGTAGGGAGCAGTACTTC. Translation gives CASSLAPTGGREQYF.

This chain uses TRBV7-9 with TRBJ2-3; TRBD2 agrees at 8 bases. Trimming at V came to 3 bases and at J to 0 bases, leaving 2 bases not matched to a gene. CDR1 SEHNR and CDR2 FQNEAQ come from the germline V gene (reference sequence). The CDR3 spans 15 residues. For the CDR3, the DNA is TGTGCCAGCAGCTTGTTAGCGGGGAGCACAGATACGCAGTATTTT. Translated, it gives CASSLLAGSTDTQYF.

The CDR3 here is CASSLGGGGMGTDTQYF. The CDR3 bases are TGTGCCAGCAGCTTAGGTGGCGGGGGTATGGGCACAGATACGCAGTATTTT. The J gene is TRBJ2-3, the V gene TRBV7-2; 7 bases align to TRBD2. CDR3 length equals 17 residues. Trimming took 1 base from V and 1 from J; bases not matched to a gene: 8. CDR1 and CDR2 from the germline V gene are SGHTA and FQGNSA.

The V call is TRBV6-6, the J call TRBJ1-5, with unresolved D. The V end was cut by 4 bases, the J end by 8 bases, with 12 bases between. The CDR3 totals 13 residues. Germline CDR1 is MNHNY and CDR2 is SVGAGI (reference sequence). The CDR3 DNA reads TGTGCCAGCAGTTCCCTCGACTTCGAGCCCCAGCATTTT. This sequence encodes CASSSLDFEPQHF.

The chain carries TRBV9 and TRBJ2-1; TRBD2 agrees at 13 bases. The CDR3 sequence is 18 residues long. Losses at the gene ends were 2 bases for V and 1 base for J; bases not matched to a gene: 6. CDR1 and CDR2 from the germline V gene are SGDLS and YYNGEE. The CDR3 region has the DNA TGTGCCAGCAGCGTGGCACTAGCGGGGGGGCCTTCCTACAATGAGCAGTTCTTC. It codes for CASSVALAGGPSYNEQFF.

The rearrangement joins TRBV11-2 to TRBJ2-3, with 9 positions matching TRBD2. Germline V gives CDR1 SGHAT, CDR2 FQNNGV. The CDR3 spans 17 residues. Unmatched junction bases numbered 9, after V lost 3 bases and J lost 2 bases. CDR3 region: CASSFGISGGPTDTQYF. CDR3 nucleotides: TGTGCCAGCAGCTTTGGGATTAGCGGGGGCCCCACAGATACGCAGTATTTT.

This clone was observed a single time. The genes are TRBV11-2 and TRBJ2-1, with TRBD2 identical over 10 bases. The V gene end was trimmed by 3 bases and the J gene end by 4 bases; junction bases not matched to a gene: 9. CDR3 size: 17 residues. The V gene's germline CDR1 is SGHAT and CDR2 FQNNGV. The CDR3 sequence is CASSFSSGGDAYNEQFF. The CDR3 nucleotides are TGTGCCAGCAGCTTCTCTAGCGGGGGTGATGCGTACAATGAGCAGTTCTTC. Full variable domain (rest looked up from reference TRBV11-2 and TRBJ2-1): EAGVAQSPRYKIIEKRQSVAFWCNPISGHATLYWYQQILGQGPKLLIQFQNNGVVDDSQLPKDRFSAERLKGVDSTLKIQPAKLEDSAVYLCASSFSSGGDAYNEQFFGPGTRLTVL.

This rearrangement joins TRBV30 to TRBJ2-2; D uncertain. This CDR3 comprises 14 residues. Per the germline V gene, CDR1 is GTSNPN and CDR2 is SVGIG (reference sequence). V was shortened by 0 bases and J by 7 bases, with 12 bases between the two germline ends. The CDR3 DNA follows: TGTGCCTGGAGTGTAGTCGGGTCCCGCGGGGAGCTGTTTTTT. This sequence encodes CAWSVVGSRGELFF.

The chain recombines TRBV11-1 with TRBJ2-3, with D perhaps matching TRBD2 (6 bases). CDR3 size: 14 residues. Germline CDR1 reads SGHAT; CDR2 reads FQDESV (reference sequence). V was trimmed by 8 bases and J by 0 bases, leaving 12 bases between them. CDR3 sequence: CASGSRGSTDTQYF. CDR3 coding DNA: TGTGCCAGCGGCTCGCGGGGAAGCACAGATACGCAGTATTTT.

The chain recombines TRBV29-1 with TRBJ1-2, with D uncertain. The CDR3 spans 12 residues. Trimming pared 7 bases from V and 1 base from J, leaving 10 bases between. Germline V gene sequence: CDR1 SQVTM, CDR2 ANQGSEA. Written as DNA, the CDR3 is TGCAGCGCCGAGGAGATTAACTATGGCTACACCTTC. Translation gives CSAEEINYGYTF.